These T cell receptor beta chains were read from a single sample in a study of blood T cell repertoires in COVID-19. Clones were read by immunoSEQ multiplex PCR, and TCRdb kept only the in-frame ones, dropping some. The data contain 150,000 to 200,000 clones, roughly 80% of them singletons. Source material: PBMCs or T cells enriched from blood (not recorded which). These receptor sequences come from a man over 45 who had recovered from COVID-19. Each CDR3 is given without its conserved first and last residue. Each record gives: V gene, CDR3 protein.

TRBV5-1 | ASSIRDRDEQY
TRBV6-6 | ATGARGRNEKLF
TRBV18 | ASSPPTVNTEAF
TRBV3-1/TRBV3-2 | ASSLNPPLAPLH
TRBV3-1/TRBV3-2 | ASSHLTGRNSPLH
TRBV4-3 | ASSQEIDFRYNEQF
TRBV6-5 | ASTTGQAFEAF
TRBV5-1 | ASSGGQGMYEQY
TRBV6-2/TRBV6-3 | ASSSAGQGSYEQY
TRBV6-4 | ASSDRKLRENTEAF
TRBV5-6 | ASSDGTPREQF
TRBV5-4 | ASSWDRDGPQY
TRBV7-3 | ASSFGPGQVNTGELF
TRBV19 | ASSRRRQDYGYT
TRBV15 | ATGPGQQNTEAF
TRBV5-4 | ASSSPPGVAGSYEQY
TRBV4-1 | ASSQGQFSGNTIY
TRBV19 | ASQGPASNSPLH
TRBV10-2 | ASSGTNSNQPQH
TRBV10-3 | AISPSGGASNSPLH
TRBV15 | ATSRGASTDADTQY
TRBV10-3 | AISEPGQGPPETQY
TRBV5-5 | ASSLQGNTEAF
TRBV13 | ASSLFLAKNIQY
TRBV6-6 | ASSSQDRARNQPQH
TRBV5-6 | ASSLAGGMTEAF
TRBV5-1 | ASSLDLVATGELF
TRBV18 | ASSTGIGNQPQH
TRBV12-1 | ASSDGTSGPKSYEQY
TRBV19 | ASRRGGSQNTEAF
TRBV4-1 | ASSQEGHRANEQF
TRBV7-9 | ASSFGQGSTEAF
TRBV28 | ASRRQGFTEAF
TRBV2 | ASSEAGGPSYEQY
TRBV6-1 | ASSEMGHYTQPQH
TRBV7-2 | ASSLGGGGARAKNIQY
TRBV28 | AHKGGLEAF
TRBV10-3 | AISESSLWPNSQY
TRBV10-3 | AIRVPGENGGT